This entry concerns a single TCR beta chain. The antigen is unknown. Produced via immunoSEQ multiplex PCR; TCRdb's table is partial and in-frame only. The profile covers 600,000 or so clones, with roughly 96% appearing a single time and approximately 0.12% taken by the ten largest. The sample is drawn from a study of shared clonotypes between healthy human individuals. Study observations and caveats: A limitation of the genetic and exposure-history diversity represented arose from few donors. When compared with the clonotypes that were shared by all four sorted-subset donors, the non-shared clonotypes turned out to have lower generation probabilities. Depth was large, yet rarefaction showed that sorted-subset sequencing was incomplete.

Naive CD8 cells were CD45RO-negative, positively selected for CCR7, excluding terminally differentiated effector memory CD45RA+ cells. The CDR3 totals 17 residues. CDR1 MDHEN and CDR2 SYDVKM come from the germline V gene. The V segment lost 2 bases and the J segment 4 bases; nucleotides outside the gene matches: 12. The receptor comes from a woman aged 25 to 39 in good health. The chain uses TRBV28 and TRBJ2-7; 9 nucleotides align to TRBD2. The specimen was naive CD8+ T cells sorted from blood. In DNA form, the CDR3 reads TGTGCCAGCAGTTTAAATTCTTGGCGGGAGGGCCTGTACGAGCAGTACTTC. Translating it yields CASSLNSWREGLYEQYF.